What follows are 20 T cell receptor beta chains derived from one specimen sequenced in a study of blood T cell repertoires in COVID-19 (dated by TCRdb to between 2020 and 2021). Libraries were built with the immunoSEQ multiplex PCR assay. The source is immuneACCESS, and TCRdb retained only in-frame sequences with V and J called. Part of the clones is not carried over; for the studies checked, unresolved V genes explain less than half of this, and the remainder is unexplained. The sample table holds some 290,000 clones, of which 90% were seen once. Under 1.1% of the sample rests with the top ten. Sequenced material: peripheral blood. All receptors derive from a woman aged 40-49 years with COVID-19, enrolled during active disease.

The chain uses TRBV4-1 and TRBJ1-2, with D perhaps matching TRBD1 (5 bases). Germline V gene lookup returns CDR1 MGHRA and CDR2 YSYEKL. Trimming removed 1 base at V and 4 bases at J, with 13 bases between. The CDR3 totals 15 residues. The CDR3, as DNA: TGCGCCAGCAGCCAAGGAGACAGCAAACTCTATGGCTACACCTTC. Its protein is CASSQGDSKLYGYTF.

This chain links TRBV4-3 with TRBJ2-7, with 7 bases lining up with TRBD1. J lost 3 bases, V lost 0 bases, and 5 bases had no gene match. The CDR3 loop spans 15 amino acids. CDR1 LGHNA and CDR2 YSLEER come from the germline V gene. CDR3 in DNA: TGCGCCAGCAGCCAAGACTTTCACAGGGGCTACGAGCAGTACTTC. Translated, it gives CASSQDFHRGYEQYF.

The genes are TRBV10-3 and TRBJ2-1, with D possibly matching TRBD2 (5 bases). From germline, CDR1 is ENHRY and CDR2 SYGVKD. V was pared by 4 bases and J by 0 bases, with 19 bases between. This CDR3 comprises 18 residues. The CDR3 DNA reads TGTGCCATCAGTGTGGGCCCCCAGCGGCAGAGCTCCTACAATGAGCAGTTCTTC. Protein product: CAISVGPQRQSSYNEQFF.

J is TRBJ2-7 and V is TRBV5-4; a weak D match, TRBD2 (5 bases). V was pared by 0 bases and J by 6 bases, with 10 bases between. Germline assignment: CDR1 SGHNT and CDR2 YYREEE (reference sequence). The CDR3 is 13 residues long. CDR3 in amino acids: CASSLELAGEQYF. The CDR3 DNA follows: TGTGCCAGCAGCTTGGAGCTAGCTGGCGAGCAGTACTTC.

The genes are TRBV7-2 and TRBJ2-1; D remains ambiguous. CDR1 and CDR2 from the germline V gene are SGHTA and FQGNSA. The CDR3 runs to 16 residues. Deletions cut 2 bases from V and 4 bases from J, with 15 bases between. The CDR3 protein is CASSLRWASSYNEQFF. CDR3 coding DNA: TGTGCCAGCAGCTTACGGTGGGCGTCTTCGTACAATGAGCAGTTCTTC.

The genes are TRBV5-1 and TRBJ1-1; D ambiguous. The CDR3 has 13 residues. Trimming stripped 2 bases from V and 2 bases from J, with 7 bases between. Germline CDR1 SGHRS, CDR2 YFSETQ. CDR3 DNA: TGCGCCAGCAGCTTCAGTACCAACACTGAAGCTTTCTTT. This codes for CASSFSTNTEAFF. Filled out from reference TRBV5-1 and TRBJ1-1, the complete variable domain reads KAGVTQTPRYLIKTRGQQVTLSCSPISGHRSVSWYQQTPGQGLQFLFEYFSETQRNKGNFPGRFSGRQFSNSRSEMNVSTLELGDSALYLCASSFSTNTEAFFGQGTRLTVV.

V usage is TRBV27 and J usage is TRBJ2-7; tentative D call: TRBD2 (5 bases). The CDR3 is made up of 15 amino acids. Trimming took off 4 bases at V and 4 bases at J, with 17 bases between the two ends. Germline lookup yields CDR1 MNHEY and CDR2 SMNVEV (reference sequence). CDR3 in DNA: TGTGCCAGCAGTTCGGACTGGTCGATAGGGTACGAGCAGTACTTC. It yields the protein CASSSDWSIGYEQYF.

In this sample, this clone turned up once. This rearrangement joins TRBV6-2 or TRBV6-3 to TRBJ2-3; 7 nucleotides agree with TRBD2. Per the germline V gene, CDR1 is MNHEY and CDR2 is SVGEGT. CDR3 length equals 17 residues. With 6 bases clipped from V and 4 bases from J, the junction kept 16 bases outside the gene matches. For the CDR3, the DNA is TGTGCCAGCAGCCTCATTGGGTTCCTAGCGGAGTCAGATACGCAGTATTTT. Its protein product is CASSLIGFLAESDTQYF.

V usage is TRBV7-2 and J usage is TRBJ1-1; D gene unclear. Germline V lookup: CDR1 SGHTA, CDR2 FQGNSA. The V end was cut by 5 bases, the J end by 2 bases, with 12 bases between. The CDR3 runs 14 residues. CDR3: CASSRLTANTEAFF. The CDR3 DNA sequence: TGTGCCAGCAGCCGCCTTACAGCAAACACTGAAGCTTTCTTT.

This clone was seen a single time. This chain uses TRBV4-1 with TRBJ1-2; tentative D call: TRBD1 (5 bases). V was cut by 0 bases and J by 6 bases, with 23 bases left in between. This CDR3 comprises 18 residues. The germline V gene encodes CDR1 MGHRA and CDR2 YSYEKL. The CDR3 loop reads CASSQDPAGSVGTDGYTF. In DNA, the CDR3 is TGCGCCAGCAGCCAAGATCCGGCAGGGTCGGTGGGAACGGATGGCTACACCTTC.

The V call is TRBV12-5, the J call TRBJ2-1; maybe TRBD1 (6 bases). The CDR3 is 15 residues long. Germline V gene lookup returns CDR1 LGHNT and CDR2 FRNRAP. Between the trimmed V and J ends, which lost 0 bases and 6 bases, there was a span of 12 bases. Here the CDR3 reads CASGLVQGTPNEQFF. In nucleotides, the CDR3 is TGTGCTAGTGGTTTGGTACAGGGAACCCCCAATGAGCAGTTCTTC.

The chain couples TRBV10-3 to TRBJ1-3; 7 nucleotides align to TRBD1. The CDR3 has 16 residues. Germline CDR1 reads ENHRY; CDR2 reads SYGVKD. J lost 1 base, V lost 4 bases, and 7 bases had no gene match. The CDR3 bases are TGTGCCATCAGTGCCATACAGGGGAGGTCTGGAAACACCATATATTTT. Its protein product is CAISAIQGRSGNTIYF.

This sequence joins TRBV7-9 and TRBJ2-3; D is unclear. The CDR3 runs 12 residues. The germline CDR1 and CDR2 sequences are SEHNR and FQNEAQ (reference sequence). V was trimmed by 5 bases and J by 6 bases, leaving 9 bases between them. CDR3 bases: TGTGCCAGCAGCCCTACCCTGGATACGCAGTATTTT. Translated: CASSPTLDTQYF.

The chain is built from TRBV15 and TRBJ2-2; TRBD1 might be the D (5 bases). The germline V gene encodes CDR1 LNHNV and CDR2 YYDKDF (reference sequence). The V and J ends lost 0 bases and 8 bases respectively, with 7 bases between them. The CDR3 has 13 residues. The CDR3 DNA is TGTGCCACCAGCAGAGATCAGGGAGGGGAGCTGTTTTTT. This encodes CATSRDQGGELFF.

The rearrangement joins TRBV25-1 to TRBJ1-5; 8 nucleotides line up with TRBD1. After removal of 6 bases from V and 1 base from J, the junction contained 2 bases not matched to a gene. Germline V lookup: CDR1 MGHDK, CDR2 SYGVNS. The CDR3 has 14 amino acids. CDR3 sequence (DNA): TGTGCCAGCAGACAGGGGGGCAGCAATCAGCCCCAGCATTTT. Its protein is CASRQGGSNQPQHF.

The chain employs TRBV30 and TRBJ2-3; 9 bases are shared with TRBD1. This CDR3 contains 14 residues. Per the germline V gene, CDR1 is GTSNPN and CDR2 is SVGIG (reference sequence). Trimming removed 2 bases from V and 5 bases from J; junction bases left unmatched: 5. CDR3 DNA sequence: TGTGCCTGGAGTAGGGACAGGGCGGGAGATACGCAGTATTTT. Amino acid sequence: CAWSRDRAGDTQYF.

The genes are TRBV21-1 and TRBJ2-7; TRBD1 was called by the table and not checked on the DNA. TRBV21-1 is a pseudogene. The CDR3 is made up of 12 amino acids. The CDR3 region has the DNA TGTGCCAGCAGAGGACAGGGGGAAGAGCAGTACTTC. As protein: CASRGQGEEQYF.

In regard to this clone: Distinct nucleotide sequences in the sample also encode this CDR3. The chain links TRBV30 to TRBJ1-1; D gene uncertain. From germline, CDR1 is GTSNPN and CDR2 SVGIG (reference sequence). Trimming removed 0 bases at V and 2 bases at J, with 7 bases between. The CDR3 spans 13 residues. The CDR3, as DNA: TGTGCCTGGAGTGTAAGAGGAAACACTGAAGCTTTCTTT. This gives the protein CAWSVRGNTEAFF.

The chain has TRBV7-2 and TRBJ2-2; D perhaps matches TRBD2 (5 bases). The CDR3 runs 15 residues. The V gene's germline CDR1 is SGHTA and CDR2 FQGNSA. Trimming removed 5 bases from V and 2 bases from J, with 12 bases in between. The CDR3 loop is CASSQGLGNTGELFF. In DNA, the CDR3 is TGTGCCAGCAGCCAAGGACTCGGTAACACCGGGGAGCTGTTTTTT.

The chain couples TRBV21-1 to TRBJ1-1; whether TRBD1, the table's D call, matches the DNA was not checked. TRBV21-1 is classified as a pseudogene. This CDR3 region has 19 residues. In DNA form, the CDR3 reads TGTGCCAGCAGCAAAACCCGGGACAGGGAACGCAGTCAGCGGACTGAAGCTTTCTTT. Translated: CASSKTRDRERSQRTEAFF.